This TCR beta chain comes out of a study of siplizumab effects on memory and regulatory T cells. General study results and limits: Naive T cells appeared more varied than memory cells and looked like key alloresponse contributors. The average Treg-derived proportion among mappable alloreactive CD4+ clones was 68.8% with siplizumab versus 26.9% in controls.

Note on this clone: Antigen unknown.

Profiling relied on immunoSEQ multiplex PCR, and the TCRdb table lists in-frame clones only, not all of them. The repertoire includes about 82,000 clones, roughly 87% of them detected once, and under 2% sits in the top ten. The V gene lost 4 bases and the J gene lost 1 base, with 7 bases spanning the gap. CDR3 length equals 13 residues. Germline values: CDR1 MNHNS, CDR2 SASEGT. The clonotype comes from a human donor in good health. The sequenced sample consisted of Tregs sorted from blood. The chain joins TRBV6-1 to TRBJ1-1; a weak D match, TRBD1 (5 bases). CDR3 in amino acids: CASSVGGNTEAFF. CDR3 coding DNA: TGTGCCAGCAGTGTTGGGGGGAACACTGAAGCTTTCTTT.